This TCR beta chain stems from a study of blood T cell repertoires in COVID-19. Study information: Italy, Spain and the United States were the sources of the convalescent and acute COVID-19 samples. Sample material is recorded as cDNA or gDNA derived from T cells, B-cell-depleted T cells, or PBMCs.

This clone came up a few times. In Cohort 3, a recovered donor had either two negative PCRs, clearance, or symptom resolution. The authors' processing: Reference gene primer amplification gave nucleated cell count estimates. The repertoire was sequenced with immunoSEQ multiplex PCR; TCRdb's copy has only in-frame clones and lacks some. That table furnishes V, J and clone size, whereas the DNA furnished D and trimming. The table shows roughly 330,000 clones, with around 87% occurring only once. Germline V gene lookup returns CDR1 LNHDA and CDR2 SQIVND (reference sequence). V shed 7 bases, J shed 4 bases, and the junction held 9 bases outside the gene matches. This CDR3 has 14 amino acids.

The chain uses TRBV19 and TRBJ1-1; the match to TRBD1 covers 7 bases. This receptor was obtained from a woman in her twenties or thirties who had recovered from COVID-19. The specimen sequenced was PBMCs or T cells enriched from blood (not recorded which). In DNA form, the CDR3 reads TGTGCCAGTACCGGGACAGTGCTATCCACTGAAGCTTTCTTT. It codes for CASTGTVLSTEAFF.